Below, 26 T cell receptor beta chains from the same sample are listed, as sequenced in a study of T cells in localized non-small cell lung cancer. Sequencing was performed with immunoSEQ multiplex PCR; in TCRdb, only in-frame clones are kept and a portion is missing. The table includes approximately 63,000 clones, about 90% detected once. The source material was peripheral blood, sampled before any cancer treatment. Receptors were obtained from a man aged 40 to 70 with stage I squamous cell lung carcinoma.

The CDR3 loop reads CASSRWDRGVGEQFF. CDR3 bases: TGTGCCAGCAGCCGATGGGACAGGGGTGTTGGTGAGCAGTTCTTC. The V call is TRBV14, the J call TRBJ2-1; 10 bases line up with TRBD1. V lost 4 bases, J lost 9 bases, and 9 bases stayed unmatched. The CDR3 consists of 15 residues. The V gene's germline CDR1 is SGHDN and CDR2 FVKESK.

In its sample, this clone was seen once. The chain uses TRBV29-1 and TRBJ1-3; perhaps TRBD1 as D (6 bases). This CDR3 is built from 14 residues. Germline V gene lookup returns CDR1 SQVTM and CDR2 ANQGSEA. Between the trimmed V and J ends, which lost 4 bases and 2 bases, there was a span of 12 bases. The CDR3, as DNA: TGCAGCGTTGGGGCAGGGGAAGCTGGAAACACCATATATTTT. Translating gives CSVGAGEAGNTIYF.

The V call is TRBV15, the J call TRBJ2-1; TRBD2 matches 11 bases. This CDR3 region has 16 residues. Germline trimming cut 2 bases from V and 5 bases from J; bases unmatched to any gene: 5. Germline CDR1 is LNHNV and CDR2 is YYDKDF (reference sequence). For the CDR3, the DNA is TGTGCCACCAGCAGATTACTAGCGGGAGCCAACAATGAGCAGTTCTTC. Encoded protein: CATSRLLAGANNEQFF.

The chain couples TRBV5-1 to TRBJ1-4, with D hard to call. The CDR3 loop spans 14 amino acids. V lost 4 bases and J 4 bases, leaving 11 bases between the germline ends. Germline loops: CDR1 SGHRS, CDR2 YFSETQ. CDR3 sequence (DNA): TGCGCCAGCAGCCCATCGACGGGTAATGAAAAACTGTTTTTT. Its translation: CASSPSTGNEKLFF.

The chain recombines TRBV6-5 with TRBJ2-3, with D possibly TRBD2 on 6 matching bases. Germline V lookup: CDR1 MNHEY, CDR2 SVGAGI. V was shortened by 5 bases and J by 2 bases, with 11 bases between the two germline ends. This CDR3 has 14 residues. The CDR3 loop is CASSTAGITDTQYF. DNA of the CDR3: TGTGCCAGCAGTACAGCGGGCATCACAGATACGCAGTATTTT.

The rearrangement joins TRBV7-9 to TRBJ2-5, with 9 positions matching TRBD2. Germline assignment: CDR1 SEHNR and CDR2 FQNEAQ (reference sequence). The V and J ends lost 10 bases and 5 bases, in that order; junction bases with no gene match: 8. The CDR3 totals 13 residues. The CDR3, as DNA: TGTGCCAACGCGGTGGCGGGAGGGGAGACCCAGTACTTC. Encoded protein: CANAVAGGETQYF.

The chain has TRBV19 and TRBJ2-7; 7 bases line up with TRBD2. CDR3 length: 16 residues. Germline CDR1 reads LNHDA; CDR2 reads SQIVND (reference sequence). V lost 0 bases to trimming and J lost 2 bases; unmatched junction nucleotides: 7. The CDR3 protein is CASSIDAGGGTYEQYF. The CDR3 nucleotides read TGTGCCAGTAGTATAGATGCCGGCGGGGGAACCTACGAGCAGTACTTC. The whole variable domain, filled in from reference TRBV19 and TRBJ2-7, reads DGGITQSPKYLFRKEGQNVTLSCEQNLNHDAMYWYRQDPGQGLRLIYYSQIVNDFQKGDIAEGYSVSREKKESFPLTVTSAQKNPTAFYLCASSIDAGGGTYEQYFGPGTRLTVT.

The chain carries TRBV11-3 and TRBJ2-1; no reliable D call. V shed 1 base and J shed 3 bases, with 4 bases lying between them. CDR1 SGHNT and CDR2 YENEEA come from the germline V gene. There are 13 residues in the CDR3. This chain's CDR3 is CASSLGVYNEQFF. As DNA, the CDR3 is TGTGCCAGCAGCTTAGGGGTCTACAATGAGCAGTTCTTC. Combining the CDR3 with reference TRBV11-3 and TRBJ2-1 gives the whole variable domain EAGVVQSPRYKIIEKKQPVAFWCNPISGHNTLYWYLQNLGQGPELLIRYENEEAVDDSQLPKDRFSAERLKGVDSTLKIQPAELGDSAVYLCASSLGVYNEQFFGPGTRLTVL.

J is TRBJ2-3 and V is TRBV7-2; D may be TRBD1 (6 bases). Trimming stripped 6 bases from V and 3 bases from J, with 16 bases between. This CDR3 has 15 amino acids. Germline V lookup: CDR1 SGHTA, CDR2 FQGNSA. The CDR3 loop reads CASSSPWDTTDTQYF. The DNA of the CDR3 is TGTGCCAGCAGTTCTCCATGGGACACAACAGATACGCAGTATTTT.

This clone was counted a single time. The V call is TRBV27, the J call TRBJ2-3; 8 positions agree with TRBD1. The CDR3 runs to 16 residues. Trimming removed 1 base from V and 4 bases from J; junction bases left unmatched: 7. Per the germline V gene, CDR1 is MNHEY and CDR2 is SMNVEV (reference sequence). DNA for the CDR3: TGTGCCAGCAGTTTATTGGACAGGGTGGGGGCAGATACGCAGTATTTT. This translates into CASSLLDRVGADTQYF.

The J gene is TRBJ1-1, the V gene TRBV19, with no clear D. The germline gives CDR1 LNHDA, CDR2 SQIVND (reference sequence). V lost 9 bases and J 3 bases, leaving 23 bases between the germline ends. This CDR3 is 16 amino acids long. CDR3: CASPPPTPGKDTEAFF. The DNA of the CDR3 is TGTGCCAGCCCCCCCCCGACCCCCGGGAAGGACACTGAAGCTTTCTTT.

The rearrangement uses TRBV7-2 and TRBJ2-3; 14 bases match TRBD2. V gave up 0 bases and J gave up 5 bases; unmatched junction bases: 4. This CDR3 has 17 residues. Germline V gene sequence: CDR1 SGHTA, CDR2 FQGNSA. DNA of the CDR3: TGTGCCAGCAGCTTAGCCCGACTAGCGGGAGGGCGAGATACGCAGTATTTT. Translated, it gives CASSLARLAGGRDTQYF. Supplemented by reference TRBV7-2 and TRBJ2-3, the full variable domain reads GAGVSQSPSNKVTEKGKDVELRCDPISGHTALYWYRQSLGQGLEFLIYFQGNSAPDKSGLPSDRFSAERTGGSVSTLTIQRTQQEDSAVYLCASSLARLAGGRDTQYFGPGTRLTVL.

The chain couples TRBV9 to TRBJ2-1, with TRBD2 matching 7 bases. Trimming at V came to 4 bases and at J to 5 bases, leaving 6 bases not matched to a gene. Germline V gene sequence: CDR1 SGDLS, CDR2 YYNGEE. CDR3 length equals 14 residues. The CDR3 nucleotides read TGTGCCAGCAGCCTCTGGGACTATCACAATGAGCAGTTCTTC. Protein sequence: CASSLWDYHNEQFF. Based on the CDR3 plus reference TRBV9 and TRBJ2-1, the full variable domain is DSGVTQTPKHLITATGQRVTLRCSPRSGDLSVYWYQQSLDQGLQFLIQYYNGEERAKGNILERFSAQQFPDLHSELNLSSLELGDSALYFCASSLWDYHNEQFFGPGTRLTVL.

This chain links TRBV6-9 with TRBJ1-1, with TRBD1 identical over 9 bases. V lost 6 bases to trimming and J lost 5 bases; unmatched junction nucleotides: 7. Germline-derived CDR1 and CDR2 are MNHGY and SVAAGI. The CDR3 totals 14 residues. For the CDR3, the DNA is TGTGCCAGCAGGAAAACAGGGGGCGGAACTGAAGCTTTCTTT. Translated: CASRKTGGGTEAFF.

The V gene is TRBV14, the J gene TRBJ2-1; the match to TRBD2 covers 7 bases. The CDR3 is made up of 15 amino acids. Trimming at V came to 4 bases and at J to 8 bases, leaving 11 bases not matched to a gene. Germline V gene sequence: CDR1 SGHDN, CDR2 FVKESK. The DNA of the CDR3 is TGTGCCAGCAGCCTCCCCCTGGCGGGAGTGGATGAGCAGTTCTTC. Translation: CASSLPLAGVDEQFF.

This chain links TRBV5-4 with TRBJ2-4, with TRBD1 matching over 7 bases. The CDR3 contains 14 residues. V dropped 4 bases and J dropped 8; count of bases not matched to a gene: 9. Germline CDR1 reads SGHNT; CDR2 reads YYREEE (reference sequence). CDR3 protein: CASSPTTGRDIQYF. The CDR3, as DNA: TGTGCCAGCAGCCCTACGACAGGGAGAGACATTCAGTACTTC.

This clone was picked up a small number of times. The chain is built from TRBV27 and TRBJ2-7; D possibly matches TRBD1 or TRBD2 (5 bases each). Germline V gene data show CDR1 as MNHEY and CDR2 as SMNVEV (reference sequence). The V and J ends lost 5 bases and 6 bases respectively, with 20 bases between them. The CDR3 has 15 residues. The CDR3 region is CASSPRTPPGGEQYF. Written as DNA, the CDR3 is TGTGCCAGCAGTCCCCGGACGCCTCCTGGGGGCGAGCAGTACTTC.

The V gene is TRBV7-3, the J gene TRBJ2-1; 7 positions agree with TRBD2. CDR1 and CDR2 from the germline V gene are SGHTA and FQGTGA. The CDR3 is made up of 14 amino acids. V was clipped by 3 bases and J by 9 bases; unmatched bases: 8. The CDR3 DNA follows: TGTGCCAGCAGCTTGGGACTATCGAGGGCTGAGCAGTTCTTC. Translating it yields CASSLGLSRAEQFF.

This chain links TRBV25-1 with TRBJ1-1; weak D call: TRBD1 (6 bases). CDR3 length equals 15 residues. Trimming shortened V by 4 bases and J by 5 bases, and 17 bases separated the two germline ends. The germline gives CDR1 MGHDK, CDR2 SYGVNS. The CDR3 sequence is CASSGFAGVGTEAFF. CDR3 nucleotide sequence: TGTGCCAGCAGTGGGTTCGCAGGGGTAGGAACTGAAGCTTTCTTT.

This clone turned up a few times. The CDR3 DNA follows: TGTGCCAGCGGCCGGGACTCCTATTACAATGAGCAGTTCTTC. It yields the protein CASGRDSYYNEQFF. J is TRBJ2-1 and V is TRBV6-5; possible D gene TRBD2, 6 bases. CDR3 length: 14 residues. CDR1 and CDR2 (germline): MNHEY, SVGAGI. V was pared by 8 bases and J by 4 bases, with 15 bases between.

This chain connects TRBV9 to TRBJ2-1, with D perhaps matching TRBD2 (6 bases). The ends were cut back, 2 bases at V and 5 bases at J, with 11 bases in the middle. CDR3 size: 14 residues. In germline, CDR1 is SGDLS, CDR2 YYNGEE. The CDR3 sequence: CASSVPGGNNEQFF. The CDR3 bases are TGTGCCAGCAGCGTTCCGGGCGGGAACAATGAGCAGTTCTTC. The variable domain in full, with the rest retrieved from reference TRBV9 and TRBJ2-1, is DSGVTQTPKHLITATGQRVTLRCSPRSGDLSVYWYQQSLDQGLQFLIQYYNGEERAKGNILERFSAQQFPDLHSELNLSSLELGDSALYFCASSVPGGNNEQFFGPGTRLTVL.

This chain links TRBV29-1 with TRBJ1-2; the D gene is possibly TRBD1 (6 bases). The CDR3 loop spans 16 amino acids. The V end lost 0 bases, the J end lost 0 bases, and 14 bases lay between the germline ends. CDR1 and CDR2 from the germline V gene are SQVTM and ANQGSEA. The CDR3 protein is CSVEERTARSNYGYTF. DNA for the CDR3: TGCAGCGTTGAAGAAAGGACAGCTCGATCTAACTATGGCTACACCTTC.

The V call is TRBV7-9, the J call TRBJ2-2; D perhaps matches TRBD1 (6 bases). CDR3 length: 12 residues. Per germline, CDR1 SEHNR and CDR2 FQNEAQ (reference sequence). Trimming took off 4 bases at V and 6 bases at J, with 6 bases between the two ends. The CDR3 DNA sequence: TGTGCCAGCAGCTCAGGGGCCGGGGAGCTGTTTTTT. As protein: CASSSGAGELFF.

The chain employs TRBV6-1 and TRBJ2-3, with 7 bases matching TRBD1. The CDR3 contains 11 residues. Trimming took 6 bases from V and 8 from J; bases not matched to a gene: 2. Germline CDR1 and CDR2: MNHNS and SASEGT. The CDR3 sequence is CASRKGATQYF. The DNA of the CDR3 is TGTGCCAGCAGAAAGGGGGCTACGCAGTATTTT.

The gene calls are TRBV19 and TRBJ2-6; D may be TRBD1 or TRBD2 (5 bases each). Germline lookup yields CDR1 LNHDA and CDR2 SQIVND (reference sequence). V gave up 10 bases and J gave up 4 bases, with 17 bases separating them. The length of the CDR3 is 15 residues. CDR3 nucleotide sequence: TGTGCCACCCAAGAGGCTGGGACCGGGGCCAACGTCCTGACTTTC. Residues: CATQEAGTGANVLTF.

The chain has TRBV5-1 and TRBJ1-2; D gene unclear. CDR1 and CDR2 (germline): SGHRS, YFSETQ. The CDR3 has 14 residues. The germline V and J ends were trimmed by 8 bases and 6 bases, with 20 bases remaining between them. The CDR3 sequence: CARTPFLIFNGYTF. The CDR3 region has the DNA TGCGCCAGAACTCCATTCCTGATATTTAATGGCTACACCTTC.